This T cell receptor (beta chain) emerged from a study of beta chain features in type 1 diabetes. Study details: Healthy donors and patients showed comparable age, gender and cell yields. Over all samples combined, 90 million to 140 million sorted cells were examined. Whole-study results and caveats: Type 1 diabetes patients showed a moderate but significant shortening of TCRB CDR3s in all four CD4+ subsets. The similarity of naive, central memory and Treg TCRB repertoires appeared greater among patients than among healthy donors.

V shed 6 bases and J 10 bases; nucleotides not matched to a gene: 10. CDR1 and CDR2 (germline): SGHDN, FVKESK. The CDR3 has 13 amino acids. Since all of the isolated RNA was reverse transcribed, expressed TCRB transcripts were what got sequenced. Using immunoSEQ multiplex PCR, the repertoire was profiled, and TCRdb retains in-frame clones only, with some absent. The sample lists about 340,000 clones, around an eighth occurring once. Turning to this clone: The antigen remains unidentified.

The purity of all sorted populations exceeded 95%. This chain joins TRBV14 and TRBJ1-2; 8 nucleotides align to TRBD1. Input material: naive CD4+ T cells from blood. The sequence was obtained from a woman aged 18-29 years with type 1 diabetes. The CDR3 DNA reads TGTGCCAGCAGGAAAGGACAGGGTGGGCCCTACACCTTC. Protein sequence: CASRKGQGGPYTF.